What follows is one TCR beta chain and its context. This entry belongs to a study of blood T cell repertoires in COVID-19. The overall study: Both acute and convalescent COVID-19 samples were obtained from the United States, Italy and Spain. PBMCs, B-cell-depleted T cells, or T cells were the source of the cDNA or gDNA that made up the material.

As originally analysed: It was from reference gene primer amplification that nucleated cell counts were estimated. Only in-frame clones appear in the TCRdb table, and some are missing; sequencing was by immunoSEQ multiplex PCR. The V and J calls and clone size are taken from that table; D and trimming were inferred from the DNA. The sample lists 130,000 to 150,000 clones; roughly 89% were seen once. This clonotype originated in a human donor in a cohort sampled during active COVID-19. Input material: peripheral blood.

The CDR3 spells CASSLSRGGNYGYTF. The CDR3 DNA sequence: TGTGCCAGCAGTTTATCGCGGGGTGGTAACTATGGCTACACCTTC. V gene TRBV27 combines with J gene TRBJ1-2, with D unresolved. Germline CDR1 MNHEY, CDR2 SMNVEV (reference sequence). The CDR3 loop spans 15 amino acids. V was shortened by 0 bases and J by 1 base, with 9 bases between the two germline ends.